This TCR beta chain was obtained from a study of radiation and T cells in renal cell carcinoma. At the level of the study: Nephrectomy followed 15 Gy stereotactic body radiation by 4 weeks.

Profiling relied on immunoSEQ multiplex PCR, and the TCRdb table lists in-frame clones only, not all of them. The sample shows about 120,000 clones, around 82% of them seen only once. The CDR3 spans 15 residues. Trimming stripped 6 bases from V and 4 bases from J, with 18 bases between. Per the germline V gene, CDR1 is MGHDK and CDR2 is SYGVNS. This sample's time point: blood 2 weeks post-SBRT. As for treatment: 15 Gy SBRT to primary tumor, nephrectomy 4 weeks later. After SBRT, blood was collected at 2 and 4 weeks, plus baseline. Sequencing used blood, obtained from a patient whose treatment included radiotherapy and nephrectomy. This chain connects TRBV25-1 to TRBJ1-2, with D hard to call. The sequence derives from a man aged 50 or older with renal cell carcinoma. The CDR3 DNA follows: TGTGCCAGCAGCCCCACCACCCTATGGGGCTATGGCTACACCTTC. The encoded protein is CASSPTTLWGYGYTF.